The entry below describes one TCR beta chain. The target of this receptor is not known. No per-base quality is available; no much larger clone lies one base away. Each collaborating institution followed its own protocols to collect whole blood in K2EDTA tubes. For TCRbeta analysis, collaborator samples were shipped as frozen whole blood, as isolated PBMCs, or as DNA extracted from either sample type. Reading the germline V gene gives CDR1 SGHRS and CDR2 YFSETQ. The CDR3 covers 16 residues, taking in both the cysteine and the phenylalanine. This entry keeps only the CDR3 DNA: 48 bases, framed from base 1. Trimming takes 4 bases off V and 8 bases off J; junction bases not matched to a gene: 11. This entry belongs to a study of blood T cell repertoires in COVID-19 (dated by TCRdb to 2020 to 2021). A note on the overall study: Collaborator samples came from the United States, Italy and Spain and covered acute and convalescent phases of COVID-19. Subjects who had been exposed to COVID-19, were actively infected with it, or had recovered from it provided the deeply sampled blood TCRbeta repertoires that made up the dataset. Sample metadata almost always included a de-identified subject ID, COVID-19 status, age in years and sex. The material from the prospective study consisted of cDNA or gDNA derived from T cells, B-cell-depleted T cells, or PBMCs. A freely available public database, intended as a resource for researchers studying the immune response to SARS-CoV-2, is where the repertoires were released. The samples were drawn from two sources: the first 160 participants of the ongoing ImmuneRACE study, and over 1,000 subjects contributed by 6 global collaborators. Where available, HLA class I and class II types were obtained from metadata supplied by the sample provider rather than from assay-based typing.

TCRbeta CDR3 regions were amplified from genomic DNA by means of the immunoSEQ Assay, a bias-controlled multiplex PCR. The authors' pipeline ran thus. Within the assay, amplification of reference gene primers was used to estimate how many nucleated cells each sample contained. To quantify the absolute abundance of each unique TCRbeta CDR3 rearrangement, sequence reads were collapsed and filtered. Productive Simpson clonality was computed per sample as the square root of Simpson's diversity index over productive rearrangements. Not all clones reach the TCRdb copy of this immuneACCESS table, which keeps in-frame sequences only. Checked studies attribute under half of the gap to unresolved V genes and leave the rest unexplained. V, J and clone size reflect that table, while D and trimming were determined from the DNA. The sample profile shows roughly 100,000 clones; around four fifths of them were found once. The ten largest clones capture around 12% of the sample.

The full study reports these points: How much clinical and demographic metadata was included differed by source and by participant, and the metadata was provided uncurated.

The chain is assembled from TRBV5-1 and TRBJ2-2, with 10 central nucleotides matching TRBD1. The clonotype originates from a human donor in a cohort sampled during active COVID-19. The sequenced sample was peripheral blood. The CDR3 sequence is CASSPTGGLGAGELFF. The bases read TGCGCCAGCAGCCCGACAGGGGGCCTCGGCGCGGGGGAGCTGTTTTTT. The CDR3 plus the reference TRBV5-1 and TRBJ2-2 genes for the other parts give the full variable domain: KAGVTQTPRYLIKTRGQQVTLSCSPISGHRSVSWYQQTPGQGLQFLFEYFSETQRNKGNFPGRFSGRQFSNSRSEMNVSTLELGDSALYLCASSPTGGLGAGELFFGEGSRLTVL.